This TCR beta chain was sequenced during a study of blood T cell repertoires in COVID-19. As for the study in general: Italy, Spain and the United States were the sources of the convalescent and acute COVID-19 samples. Sources were T cells, B-cell-depleted T cells, or PBMCs; the material itself was cDNA or gDNA.

Enrolled during active infection, Seattle patients were then followed longitudinally. Original processing notes: Counts of nucleated cells, estimated from reference gene primer amplification, were obtained. Here immunoSEQ multiplex PCR was the method, and the copy in TCRdb shows in-frame clones only, minus some. V and J calls and clone size come straight from that table; D and trimming were deduced from the DNA. The profile shows roughly 570,000 clones, 85% to 90% of them singletons. The CDR3 extends over 15 amino acids. Germline-derived CDR1 and CDR2 are PRHDT and FYEKMQ (reference sequence). Trimming cost V 5 bases and J 2 bases; bases outside gene matches: 9.

The sequence was collected from a woman aged 50 to 65 with COVID-19, enrolled during active disease. Sequencing used peripheral blood. The chain carries TRBV13 and TRBJ2-7; 7 nucleotides align to TRBD1. The CDR3 DNA is TGTGCCAGCAGCAAGGGGACAGACTTAACCTACGAGCAGTACTTC. Its protein product is CASSKGTDLTYEQYF.